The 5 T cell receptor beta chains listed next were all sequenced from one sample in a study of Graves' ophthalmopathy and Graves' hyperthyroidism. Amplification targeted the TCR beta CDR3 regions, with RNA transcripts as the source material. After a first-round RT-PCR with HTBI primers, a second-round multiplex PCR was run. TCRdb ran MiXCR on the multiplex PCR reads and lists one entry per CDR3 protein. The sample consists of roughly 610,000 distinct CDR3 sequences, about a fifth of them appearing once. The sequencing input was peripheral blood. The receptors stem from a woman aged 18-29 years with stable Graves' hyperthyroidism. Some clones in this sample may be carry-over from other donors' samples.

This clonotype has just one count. The CDR3: CASSLTSGAYYEQYF. DNA of the CDR3: TGTGCCAGCAGTTTGACTAGCGGGGCCTACTACGAGCAGTACTTC. The chain links TRBV27 to TRBJ2-7, with 11 bases aligning to TRBD2. Germline-derived CDR1 and CDR2 are MNHEY and SMNVEV (reference sequence). The CDR3 is 15 amino acids. Trimming cost V 3 bases and J 3 bases; bases outside gene matches: 4.

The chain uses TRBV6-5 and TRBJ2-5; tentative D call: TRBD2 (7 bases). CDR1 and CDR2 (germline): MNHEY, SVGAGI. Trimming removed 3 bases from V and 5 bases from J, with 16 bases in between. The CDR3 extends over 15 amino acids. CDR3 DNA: TGTGCCAGCAGTTATGACGCGGGGGCGGTGGAGACCCAGTACTTC. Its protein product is CASSYDAGAVETQYF.

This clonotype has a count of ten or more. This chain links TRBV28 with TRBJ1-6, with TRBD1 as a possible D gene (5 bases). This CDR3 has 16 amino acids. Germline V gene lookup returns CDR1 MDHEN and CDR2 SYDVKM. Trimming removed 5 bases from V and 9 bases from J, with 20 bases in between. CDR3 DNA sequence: TGTGCCAGCAGTCCCTCGAGGAGAGGGGTTACTTCACCCCTCCACTTT. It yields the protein CASSPSRRGVTSPLHF.

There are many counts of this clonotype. The CDR3 loop reads CASSLSSGRNTGELFF. CDR3 DNA sequence: TGTGCCAGCAGCTTGAGCTCCGGGAGAAACACCGGGGAGCTGTTTTTT. This sequence joins TRBV7-3 and TRBJ2-2, with a weak D call TRBD2 (6 bases). CDR3 length: 16 residues. V was cut by 3 bases and J by 2 bases, with 13 bases left in between. Per the germline V gene, CDR1 is SGHTA and CDR2 is FQGTGA.

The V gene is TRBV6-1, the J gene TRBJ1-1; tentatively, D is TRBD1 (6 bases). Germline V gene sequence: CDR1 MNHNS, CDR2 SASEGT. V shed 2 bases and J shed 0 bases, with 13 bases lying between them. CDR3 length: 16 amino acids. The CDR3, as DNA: TGTGCCAGCAGTGAAACGGGGGCTGGGATGAACACTGAAGCTTTCTTT. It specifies CASSETGAGMNTEAFF.